This T cell receptor beta chain emerged from a study of CD8 T cells in Susac syndrome. On the study more broadly: Patients with Susac syndrome, at blood draw, were therapy-naive, on corticosteroids, or on intravenous immunoglobulin alone.

Reverse transcription of 0.5 to 1 ug RNA was performed with random hexamers. An immunoSEQ multiplex PCR generated amplified TCR beta CDR3 products spanning 54 Vbeta and 13 Jbeta. TCRdb analysed the immunoSEQ multiplex PCR reads with MiXCR anew, one entry per CDR3 protein. Of some 200,000 distinct CDR3 sequences listed, more than 85% are singletons. Sequencing of TCR beta was performed on blood CD8+ T cells and on blood CD4+ T cells. The germline V and J ends were trimmed by 1 base and 9 bases, with 12 bases remaining between them. This CDR3 has 14 residues. CDR1 and CDR2 (germline): SGHTA, FQGNSA. This clonotype was detected only once.

The chain is built from TRBV7-2 and TRBJ2-2; no clear D gene. Sequencing input: CD8+ T cells from PBMCs. This clonotype was sampled from a human donor with Susac syndrome. CDR3 coding DNA: TGTGCCAGCAGCTTAGACAGATGGGTCCGGGAGCTGTTTTTT. Amino acids: CASSLDRWVRELFF.